The present T cell receptor beta chain was sequenced within a study of cytomegalovirus exposure and HLA in healthy donors. This PCR relied on a set of 60 Vbeta primers and 13 Jbeta primers. Using immunoSEQ multiplex PCR, the repertoire was profiled, and TCRdb retains in-frame clones only, with some absent. The sample includes about 170,000 clones, 65% to 75% of them seen just once. Missing from this donor's record is the CMV serostatus. CDR1 SGHTA and CDR2 FQGTGA come from the germline V gene. The V gene end was trimmed by 5 bases and the J gene end by 4 bases; junction bases not matched to a gene: 4. This CDR3 region has 13 residues.

The specimen sequenced was PBMCs. The chain employs TRBV7-3 and TRBJ2-5; 7 bases map to TRBD1. The source of this sequence is a human donor in good health. This chain's CDR3 is CASSLTGPETQYF. DNA of the CDR3: TGTGCCAGCAGCCTGACAGGGCCAGAGACCCAGTACTTC.